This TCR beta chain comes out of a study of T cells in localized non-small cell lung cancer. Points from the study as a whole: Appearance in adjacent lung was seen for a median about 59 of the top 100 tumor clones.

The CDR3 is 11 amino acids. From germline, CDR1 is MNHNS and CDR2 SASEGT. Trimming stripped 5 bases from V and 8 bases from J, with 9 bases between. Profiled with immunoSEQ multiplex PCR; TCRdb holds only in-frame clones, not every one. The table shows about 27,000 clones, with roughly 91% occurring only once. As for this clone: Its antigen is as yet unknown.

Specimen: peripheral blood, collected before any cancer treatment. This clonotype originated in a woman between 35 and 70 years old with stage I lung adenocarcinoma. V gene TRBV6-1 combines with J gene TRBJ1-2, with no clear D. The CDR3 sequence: CASSQSTGYTF. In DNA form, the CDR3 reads TGTGCCAGCAGTCAATCTACGGGCTACACCTTC.